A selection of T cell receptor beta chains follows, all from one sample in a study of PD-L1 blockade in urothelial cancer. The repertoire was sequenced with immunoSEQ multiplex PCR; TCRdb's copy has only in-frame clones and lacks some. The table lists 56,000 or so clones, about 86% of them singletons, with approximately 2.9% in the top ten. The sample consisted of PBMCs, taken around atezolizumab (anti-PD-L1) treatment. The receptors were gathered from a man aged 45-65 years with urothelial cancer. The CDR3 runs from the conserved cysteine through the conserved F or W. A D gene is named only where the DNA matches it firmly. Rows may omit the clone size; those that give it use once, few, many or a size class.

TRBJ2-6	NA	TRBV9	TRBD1	TGTGCCAGCAGCCCCGGACAGGGGGCTGGCTCTGGGGCCAACGTCCTGACTTTC	CASSPGQGAGSGANVLTF
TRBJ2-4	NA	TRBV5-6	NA	TGTGCCAGCAGCCCACGAGAGAACCTAGCCAAAAACATTCAGTACTTC	CASSPRENLAKNIQYF
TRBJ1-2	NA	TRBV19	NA	TGTGCCAGTAGTATAGGTCCCCCTGGGGGGACCTATGGCTACACCTTC	CASSIGPPGGTYGYTF
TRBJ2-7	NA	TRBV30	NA	TGTGCCTGGACAGTGCAATATAACGAGCAGTACTTC	CAWTVQYNEQYF
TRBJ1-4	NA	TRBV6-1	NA	TGTGCCAGCCGGTGGGGGGAAACTAATGAAAAACTGTTTTTT	CASRWGETNEKLFF
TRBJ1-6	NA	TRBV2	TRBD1	TGTGCCAGCGGGACAGGAAATTCACCCCTCCACTTT	CASGTGNSPLHF
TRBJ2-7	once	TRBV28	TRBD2	TGTGCCAGCAGTCTGGGGACTAGCAAGCCCCATCAGGACTTC	CASSLGTSKPHQDF
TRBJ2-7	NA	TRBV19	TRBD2	TGTGCCAGTAGTACAAATCTAGCGGGTCCCTACGAGCAGTACTTC	CASSTNLAGPYEQYF
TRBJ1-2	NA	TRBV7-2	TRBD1	TGTGCCAGCAGCTTCCCTAGGACAGGCCTATCTAACTATGGCTACACCTTC	CASSFPRTGLSNYGYTF
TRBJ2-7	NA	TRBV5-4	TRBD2	TGTGCCAGCAGCTTAGGAACTAGCGGGAGAAGAACCTACGAGCAGTACTTC	CASSLGTSGRRTYEQYF
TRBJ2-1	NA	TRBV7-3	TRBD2	TGTGCCAGCAGCCAGGTAGCGGGAGGGATTTTGTATGAGCAGTTCTTC	CASSQVAGGILYEQFF
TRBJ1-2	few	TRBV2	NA	TGTGCCAGCAGAGCCACGACAGCAAGCGCCTCCGGCTACACCTTC	CASRATTASASGYTF
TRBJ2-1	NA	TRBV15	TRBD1	TGTGCCACCAGAGTATGGGACAGTTACAATGAGCAGTTCTTC	CATRVWDSYNEQFF
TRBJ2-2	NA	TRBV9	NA	TGTGCCAGCAGCGTACTGGGAGGCGGGGAGCTGTTTTTT	CASSVLGGGELFF
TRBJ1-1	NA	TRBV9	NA	TGTGCCAGCAGCGGGGGCTGGCTGAACACTGAAGCTTTCTTT	CASSGGWLNTEAFF